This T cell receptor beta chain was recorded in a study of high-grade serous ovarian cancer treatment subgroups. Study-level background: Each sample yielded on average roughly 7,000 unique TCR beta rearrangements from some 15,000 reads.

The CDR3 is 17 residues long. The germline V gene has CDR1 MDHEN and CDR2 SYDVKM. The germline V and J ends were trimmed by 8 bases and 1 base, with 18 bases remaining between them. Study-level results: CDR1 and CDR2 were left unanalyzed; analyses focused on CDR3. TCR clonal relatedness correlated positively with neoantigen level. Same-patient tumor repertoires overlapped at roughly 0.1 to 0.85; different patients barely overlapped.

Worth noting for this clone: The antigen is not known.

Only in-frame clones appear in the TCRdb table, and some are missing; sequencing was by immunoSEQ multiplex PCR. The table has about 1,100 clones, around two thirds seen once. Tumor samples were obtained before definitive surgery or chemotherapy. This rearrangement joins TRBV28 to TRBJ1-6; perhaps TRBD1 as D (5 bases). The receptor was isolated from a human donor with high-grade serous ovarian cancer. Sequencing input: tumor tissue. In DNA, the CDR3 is TGTGCCAGCCTTCCCGGTGGTCAGGGATCCTATAATTCACCCCTCCACTTT. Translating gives CASLPGGQGSYNSPLHF.